A single sample is the source of the 26 T cell receptor beta chains below, sequenced in a study of cytomegalovirus exposure and HLA in healthy donors. Sequenced by immunoSEQ multiplex PCR; TCRdb stores in-frame clones only, minus some. There are 260,000 or so clones in the sample; approximately 88% occur only once, and 0.92% lies in the top ten. The sequenced sample consisted of PBMCs. All receptors derive from a woman between 18 and 29 years old in good health and CMV-seronegative.

V is TRBV2 and J is TRBJ2-3; 11 nucleotides match TRBD2. The CDR3 spans 15 residues. V trimming: 7 bases; J trimming: 2 bases; junction bases outside the gene matches: 5. Germline V gene sequence: CDR1 SNHLY, CDR2 FYNNEI. Written as DNA, the CDR3 is TGTGCCAGCACTAGCGGGAGGACCTTCACAGATACGCAGTATTTT. It encodes CASTSGRTFTDTQYF.

The V call is TRBV2, the J call TRBJ1-1, with 7 nucleotides matching TRBD1. The V and J ends lost 5 bases and 4 bases, in that order; junction bases with no gene match: 13. CDR3 length: 16 amino acids. Germline values: CDR1 SNHLY, CDR2 FYNNEI. CDR3 amino acids: CASSPLRQGSRTEAFF. The CDR3 DNA reads TGTGCCAGCAGTCCGCTACGACAGGGCAGCCGCACTGAAGCTTTCTTT.

This clone was seen more than once but under ten times. V is TRBV7-2 and J is TRBJ2-2, with D unclear. Looked up from germline, CDR1 is SGHTA and CDR2 is FQGNSA. CDR3 length: 14 residues. V dropped 5 bases and J dropped 6 bases, with 13 bases sitting between them. CDR3 nucleotide sequence: TGTGCCAGCAGCCCTTTTACTATCGCCGGGGAGCTGTTTTTT. This encodes CASSPFTIAGELFF. The complete variable domain, with remaining parts taken from reference TRBV7-2 and TRBJ2-2, reads GAGVSQSPSNKVTEKGKDVELRCDPISGHTALYWYRQSLGQGLEFLIYFQGNSAPDKSGLPSDRFSAERTGGSVSTLTIQRTQQEDSAVYLCASSPFTIAGELFFGEGSRLTVL.

This chain connects TRBV15 to TRBJ2-1, with 15 bases matching TRBD2. V was pared by 1 base and J by 6 bases, with 16 bases of the junction left unmatched. The CDR3 contains 21 residues. Germline loops: CDR1 LNHNV, CDR2 YYDKDF (reference sequence). The CDR3 is CATSRAKAPGLAGGLVNEQFF. The CDR3 DNA is TGTGCCACCAGCAGAGCCAAAGCCCCGGGACTAGCGGGAGGTTTGGTCAATGAGCAGTTCTTC.

This sequence joins TRBV11-3 and TRBJ2-1; D not certain. V dropped 4 bases and J dropped 6 bases, with 16 bases sitting between them. CDR1 and CDR2 (germline): SGHNT, YENEEA. The CDR3 is 15 residues long. The CDR3 DNA reads TGTGCCAGCAGCTCAGACCCGGGTCCCGCCAATGAGCAGTTCTTC. The encoded protein is CASSSDPGPANEQFF.

The chain carries TRBV4-3 and TRBJ2-1; 7 bases line up with TRBD2. The CDR3 is made up of 15 amino acids. With 0 bases clipped from V and 4 bases from J, the junction kept 3 bases outside the gene matches. Germline V gives CDR1 LGHNA, CDR2 YSLEER. CDR3 protein: CASSQDKAGYNEQFF. Here the CDR3 DNA reads TGCGCCAGCAGCCAAGATAAAGCGGGGTACAATGAGCAGTTCTTC.

This chain uses TRBV15 with TRBJ2-5; tentatively, D is TRBD1 (6 bases). Per germline, CDR1 LNHNV and CDR2 YYDKDF (reference sequence). The CDR3 covers 15 residues. V lost 2 bases to trimming and J lost 5 bases, with 15 bases between them. The CDR3 DNA sequence: TGTGCCACCAGCAGATTACAGGGCAGATGGGAGACCCAGTACTTC. Its protein product is CATSRLQGRWETQYF. The full variable domain, its missing parts supplied by reference TRBV15 and TRBJ2-5, is DAMVIQNPRYQVTQFGKPVTLSCSQTLNHNVMYWYQQKSSQAPKLLFHYYDKDFNNEADTPDNFQSRRPNTSFCFLDIRSPGLGDTAMYLCATSRLQGRWETQYFGPGTRLLVL.

The chain carries TRBV7-9 and TRBJ1-1, with TRBD1 as a possible D gene (5 bases). Per germline, CDR1 SEHNR and CDR2 FQNEAQ (reference sequence). This CDR3 spans 15 amino acids. V lost 1 base to trimming and J lost 6 bases, with 15 bases between them. The CDR3 DNA reads TGTGCCAGCAGCTTAGAGGGAGGGACGGCCTCTGAAGCTTTCTTT. It codes for CASSLEGGTASEAFF.

The rearrangement uses TRBV30 and TRBJ1-1; D is unclear. Per germline, CDR1 GTSNPN and CDR2 SVGIG (reference sequence). V lost 4 bases to trimming and J lost 1 base, with 13 bases between them. CDR3 length: 14 amino acids. The CDR3 DNA sequence: TGTGCCTGGAACCAAGTGGGGAGGAACACTGAAGCTTTCTTT. Translated, it gives CAWNQVGRNTEAFF.

The chain employs TRBV10-1 and TRBJ2-1; 7 bases fit TRBD1. Germline CDR1 and CDR2: WNHNN and SYGVQD (reference sequence). The CDR3 runs to 15 residues. V dropped 4 bases and J dropped 1; count of bases not matched to a gene: 4. CDR3 DNA: TGCGCCAGCAGTGGGAGGACAGGTTCCTACAATGAGCAGTTCTTC. This sequence encodes CASSGRTGSYNEQFF.

This chain connects TRBV11-2 to TRBJ1-2; D is possibly TRBD1 (6 bases). CDR1 is SGHAT and CDR2 is FQNNGV in the germline V gene. V gave up 2 bases and J gave up 2 bases, with 21 bases separating them. This CDR3 has 18 residues. This CDR3 is CASSLSREGRGVNYGYTF. For the CDR3, the DNA is TGTGCCAGCAGCTTAAGTAGGGAGGGCAGGGGAGTGAACTATGGCTACACCTTC.

The chain uses TRBV19 and TRBJ1-3; no definite D call. V lost 6 bases, J lost 0 bases, and 15 bases lay in between. Per germline, CDR1 LNHDA and CDR2 SQIVND (reference sequence). The CDR3 length is 16 residues. CDR3 in DNA: TGTGCCAGTAGGTTTCAGGAGGGAATCTCTGGAAACACCATATATTTT. Translating it yields CASRFQEGISGNTIYF.

This chain links TRBV29-1 with TRBJ1-3, with 10 bases lining up with TRBD1. With 6 bases clipped from V and 2 bases from J, the junction kept 7 bases outside the gene matches. This CDR3 spans 15 amino acids. Germline V CDR1 and CDR2: SQVTM, ANQGSEA. Here the CDR3 reads CSVGDRGKPGNTIYF. As DNA, the CDR3 is TGCAGCGTGGGGGACAGGGGAAAGCCTGGAAACACCATATATTTT.

V and J are TRBV5-1 and TRBJ2-4; 11 bases match TRBD2. J gave up 0 bases and V 0 bases, and 11 bases lay outside the gene matches. The CDR3 runs to 20 residues. Germline values: CDR1 SGHRS, CDR2 YFSETQ. The CDR3 sequence is CASSLEGSTSGALAKNIQYF. DNA for the CDR3: TGCGCCAGCAGCTTGGAAGGGTCGACTAGCGGGGCCCTAGCCAAAAACATTCAGTACTTC.

The chain recombines TRBV29-1 with TRBJ2-7; D is undetermined. CDR1 is SQVTM and CDR2 is ANQGSEA in the germline V gene. The CDR3 covers 14 residues. Trimming took off 6 bases at V and 0 bases at J, with 15 bases between the two ends. The CDR3 DNA is TGCAGCGTCACACACTATATAAGCTCCTACGAGCAGTACTTC. Its translation: CSVTHYISSYEQYF.

The chain joins TRBV2 to TRBJ1-4; no firm D call. V was trimmed by 4 bases and J by 7 bases, leaving 4 bases between them. There are 11 residues in the CDR3. Germline CDR1 and CDR2: SNHLY and FYNNEI. For the CDR3, the DNA is TGTGCCAGCAGTGCCAGTGAAAAACTGTTTTTT. It encodes CASSASEKLFF.

This rearrangement joins TRBV2 to TRBJ1-2; no clear D gene. CDR3 length equals 12 residues. V was cut by 4 bases and J by 5 bases, with 8 bases left in between. Germline CDR1 reads SNHLY; CDR2 reads FYNNEI. In DNA form, the CDR3 reads TGTGCCAGCAGTGTCGAGATTTATGGCTACACCTTC. Its translation: CASSVEIYGYTF.

V gene TRBV7-9 combines with J gene TRBJ2-5, with 9 bases lining up with TRBD1. There are 15 residues in the CDR3. Germline V CDR1 and CDR2: SEHNR, FQNEAQ (reference sequence). The trim removed 4 bases at V and 4 bases at J, leaving 7 bases unmatched. The CDR3 region is CASSSGTGSGETQYF. In DNA, the CDR3 is TGTGCCAGCAGCTCCGGGACAGGGAGCGGAGAGACCCAGTACTTC.

There are a few counts of this clone. This chain uses TRBV28 with TRBJ1-5; 10 positions agree with TRBD1. Germline CDR1 is MDHEN and CDR2 is SYDVKM. There are 13 residues in the CDR3. Trimming cost V 6 bases and J 7 bases; bases outside gene matches: 3. This CDR3 reads CASRGDRGQPQHF. The CDR3 DNA follows: TGTGCCAGCAGGGGGGACAGGGGACAGCCCCAGCATTTT.

V is TRBV5-1 and J is TRBJ2-3; 12 nucleotides line up with TRBD2. CDR1 is SGHRS, CDR2 YFSETQ, per germline. The V and J ends lost 4 bases and 2 bases, in that order; junction bases with no gene match: 5. This CDR3 spans 16 amino acids. In DNA form, the CDR3 reads TGCGCCAGCAGCCTACGGACTAGCGGGGACACAGATACGCAGTATTTT. Its protein product is CASSLRTSGDTDTQYF.

The chain carries TRBV5-4 and TRBJ1-2; D unclear. There are 15 residues in the CDR3. Trimming removed 1 base from V and 3 bases from J, with 13 bases in between. Germline V lookup: CDR1 SGHNT, CDR2 YYREEE (reference sequence). The CDR3 region has the DNA TGTGCCAGCAGCTTGATTGAGGGCGATGACTATGGCTACACCTTC. Translated, it gives CASSLIEGDDYGYTF.

This chain joins TRBV15 and TRBJ2-7, with TRBD1 as a possible D gene (6 bases). This CDR3 comprises 13 residues. The germline V gene encodes CDR1 LNHNV and CDR2 YYDKDF (reference sequence). With 8 bases removed from V and 3 bases from J, the gap between germline ends came to 14 bases. The chain's CDR3 is CATSGQRLYEQYF. In DNA, the CDR3 is TGTGCCACCTCCGGACAGAGACTCTACGAGCAGTACTTC.

This clone was observed once. The genes are TRBV28 and TRBJ1-1; D remains unclear. The CDR3 consists of 14 residues. Germline-derived CDR1 and CDR2 are MDHEN and SYDVKM. V lost 2 bases and J 5 bases, leaving 12 bases between the germline ends. The CDR3 DNA sequence: TGTGCCAGCAGTTTAGTCGGCTGGAGTACTGAAGCTTTCTTT. Amino acids: CASSLVGWSTEAFF.

This chain joins TRBV28 and TRBJ2-1; D is possibly TRBD2 (5 bases). V was trimmed by 3 bases and J by 4 bases, leaving 7 bases between them. The CDR3 spans 13 residues. CDR1 MDHEN and CDR2 SYDVKM come from the germline V gene. The CDR3 DNA sequence: TGTGCCAGCAGTTTGTGGGAGTACAATGAGCAGTTCTTC. It codes for CASSLWEYNEQFF.

V usage is TRBV19 and J usage is TRBJ2-5; tentative D call: TRBD1 (6 bases). Looked up from germline, CDR1 is LNHDA and CDR2 is SQIVND (reference sequence). There are 15 residues in the CDR3. V lost 3 bases to trimming and J lost 1 base, with 12 bases between them. The CDR3 nucleotides read TGTGCCAGTAGTATCAGGGACACCTTCCAAGAGACCCAGTACTTC. Protein product: CASSIRDTFQETQYF.

V usage is TRBV5-1 and J usage is TRBJ2-7; 10 bases match TRBD1. This CDR3 is built from 18 residues. Germline V gene data show CDR1 as SGHRS and CDR2 as YFSETQ. V was pared by 4 bases and J by 0 bases, with 13 bases of the junction left unmatched. CDR3 region: CASSHVSSRDRGSYEQYF. CDR3 nucleotide sequence: TGCGCCAGCAGCCACGTGTCTTCTCGGGACAGGGGCTCCTACGAGCAGTACTTC.